The entry below gives a single TCR beta chain sequence along with its context. The antigen remains unidentified. Clones were sequenced by immunoSEQ multiplex PCR, and TCRdb holds only the in-frame ones, with some missing. This table holds about 100,000 clones, roughly 87% found once. The CDR3 extends over 14 amino acids. J gave up 4 bases and V 5 bases, and 6 bases lay outside the gene matches. The V gene's germline CDR1 is LNHDA and CDR2 SQIVND (reference sequence). The data originate from a study of graft-versus-host responses after intestinal transplantation. Across the whole study: Anti-thymocyte globulin induction preceded 2 to 4 years of tacrolimus and steroid maintenance in all recipients.

Study-wide findings and caveats: GvH clones appeared in recipient marrow, some first in ileum or blood.

The rearrangement uses TRBV19 and TRBJ1-2; the match to TRBD1 covers 8 bases. This receptor was obtained from a human donor who was the organ donor for an intestinal transplant. The sample consisted of unstimulated CD4+ T cells sorted from spleen or lymph node cells, taken before transplant. CDR3 sequence: CASSVQGASYGYTF. The CDR3 DNA is TGTGCCAGTAGTGTGCAGGGGGCTAGCTATGGCTACACCTTC.